This TCR beta chain was identified during a study of cytomegalovirus exposure and HLA in healthy donors. Study outcomes and limitations: Another analysis was done later, and it associated 15,000 to 20,000 TCR beta sequences with HLA alleles at 0.05 false discovery rate. Per a later analysis, HLA-associated TCR beta chains showed more clonal expansion than other, equally common TCR beta chains. Information on immune exposure was restricted to one variable (CMV serostatus).

The PCR used 60 Vbeta and 13 Jbeta primers. TCRdb's table, derived via immunoSEQ multiplex PCR, lists solely in-frame clones and lacks some. The repertoire holds under 200,000 clones, with under 80% as singletons. Worth noting for this clone: The target antigen is unknown. The germline gene is not matched at one end of the junction; a read error may be the cause.

CDR3 length: 14 amino acids. Looked up from germline, CDR1 is MGHRA and CDR2 is YSYEKL. The chain employs TRBV4-1 and TRBJ2-1; D gene uncertain. The clonotype was recovered from a female donor in good health and CMV-seronegative. The sample comprised PBMCs. Here the CDR3 reads CASTQPQAYNEQFF. CDR3 bases: TGCGCCAGCACCCAACCCCAGGCCTACAATGAGCAGTTCTTC.